These 19 T cell receptor beta chains were sequenced from one sample in a study of blood T cell repertoires in COVID-19. TCRdb's table, derived via immunoSEQ multiplex PCR, lists solely in-frame clones and lacks some. The sample lists approximately 45,000 clones; about nine tenths were seen once. Sequenced input: peripheral blood. Receptor source: a woman of 80 years or more with COVID-19, enrolled during active disease.

This chain links TRBV19 with TRBJ1-1; TRBD1 is a possible D gene (5 bases). Trimming left V 5 bases short and J 10 bases short, with 11 bases between. This CDR3 contains 11 residues. Germline V gene sequence: CDR1 LNHDA, CDR2 SQIVND (reference sequence). The CDR3 DNA reads TGTGCCAGTAGTCGGGGGAATGCAGCTTTCTTT. It is translated as CASSRGNAAFF.

V and J are TRBV29-1 and TRBJ2-7; 9 bases align to TRBD2. J lost 1 base, V lost 8 bases, and 3 bases had no gene match. The CDR3 length is 12 residues. CDR1 and CDR2 from the germline V gene are SQVTM and ANQGSEA. CDR3 in amino acids: CSISGRSYEQYF. The CDR3 DNA reads TGCAGCATTAGCGGGAGATCCTACGAGCAGTACTTC.

The J gene is TRBJ1-1, the V gene TRBV19, with TRBD1 matching over 9 bases. The CDR3 loop spans 18 amino acids. CDR1 and CDR2 from the germline V gene are LNHDA and SQIVND (reference sequence). After removal of 5 bases from V and 1 base from J, the junction contained 14 bases not matched to a gene. For the CDR3, the DNA is TGTGCCAGTAGTTTCCATGGGACAGGGAAGAACGGGAACACTGAAGCTTTCTTT. Its protein product is CASSFHGTGKNGNTEAFF.

The chain links TRBV2 to TRBJ1-5; D not resolved. Germline V gene data show CDR1 as SNHLY and CDR2 as FYNNEI. The CDR3 length is 15 residues. V gave up 7 bases and J gave up 3 bases, with 16 bases separating them. The CDR3 bases are TGTGCCAGCACGGGAGGGCTCACGGACAATCAGCCCCAGCATTTT. Its translation is CASTGGLTDNQPQHF.

The chain uses TRBV15 and TRBJ1-4; D is undetermined. The CDR3 has 15 amino acids. V was shortened by 1 base and J by 7 bases, with 13 bases between the two germline ends. Germline-derived CDR1 and CDR2 are LNHNV and YYDKDF (reference sequence). Here the CDR3 reads CATSRGDQSGEKLFF. DNA for the CDR3: TGTGCCACCAGCAGAGGCGACCAATCGGGTGAAAAACTGTTTTTT. Based on the CDR3 plus reference TRBV15 and TRBJ1-4, the full variable domain is DAMVIQNPRYQVTQFGKPVTLSCSQTLNHNVMYWYQQKSSQAPKLLFHYYDKDFNNEADTPDNFQSRRPNTSFCFLDIRSPGLGDTAMYLCATSRGDQSGEKLFFGSGTQLSVL.

This sequence joins TRBV6-1 and TRBJ2-3; D call uncertain. Germline lookup yields CDR1 MNHNS and CDR2 SASEGT. The CDR3 has 15 amino acids. Trimming shortened V by 2 bases and J by 6 bases, and 15 bases separated the two germline ends. CDR3 in amino acids: CASSEIRVRTDTQYF. The CDR3 DNA is TGTGCCAGCAGTGAAATACGGGTGCGAACGGATACGCAGTATTTT.

The rearrangement joins TRBV27 to TRBJ1-2; no firm D call. Germline values: CDR1 MNHEY, CDR2 SMNVEV (reference sequence). This CDR3 is 15 amino acids long. V lost 6 bases and J 7 bases, leaving 21 bases between the germline ends. The CDR3 region is CASSPPARDFLGYTF. The CDR3 bases are TGTGCCAGCAGCCCTCCCGCGAGAGACTTTCTTGGCTACACCTTC.

The chain combines TRBV28 with TRBJ1-2; TRBD1 agrees at 9 bases. After removal of 5 bases from V and 4 bases from J, the junction contained 5 bases not matched to a gene. The CDR3 is 14 residues long. The germline V gene has CDR1 MDHEN and CDR2 SYDVKM. The CDR3 DNA reads as TGTGCCAGCAGTCGGACAGGGGCGACCTATGGCTACACCTTC. Translating it yields CASSRTGATYGYTF.

V gene TRBV7-9 combines with J gene TRBJ1-2; 9 nucleotides match TRBD1. Germline V gives CDR1 SEHNR, CDR2 FQNEAQ (reference sequence). CDR3 length: 14 amino acids. The V segment lost 4 bases and the J segment 4 bases; nucleotides outside the gene matches: 4. CDR3 sequence: CASSSGTGPYGYTF. The CDR3 coding sequence is TGTGCCAGCAGCTCAGGGACAGGGCCCTATGGCTACACCTTC.

V usage is TRBV14 and J usage is TRBJ2-6, with 8 bases identical to TRBD1. Germline assignment: CDR1 SGHDN and CDR2 FVKESK. Trimming removed 4 bases from V and 0 bases from J; junction bases left unmatched: 5. CDR3 length equals 17 residues. In DNA, the CDR3 is TGTGCCAGCAGCCCAGGGGGCTACCTCTCTGGGGCCAACGTCCTGACTTTC. Protein sequence: CASSPGGYLSGANVLTF. Full variable domain (missing parts from reference TRBV14 and TRBJ2-6): EAGVTQFPSHSVIEKGQTVTLRCDPISGHDNLYWYRRVMGKEIKFLLHFVKESKQDESGMPNNRFLAERTGGTYSTLKVQPAELEDSGVYFCASSPGGYLSGANVLTFGAGSRLTVL.

Only one count was recorded for this clone. The chain couples TRBV30 to TRBJ1-6, with a weak D call TRBD1 (5 bases). In germline, CDR1 is GTSNPN, CDR2 SVGIG (reference sequence). Trimming took 3 bases from V and 5 from J, leaving 17 bases between them. There are 16 residues in the CDR3. The CDR3 region is CAWSHQTGSNNSPLHF. CDR3 sequence (DNA): TGTGCCTGGAGCCATCAAACAGGTTCCAATAATTCACCCCTCCACTTT.

The rearrangement joins TRBV3-1 (or the pseudogene TRBV3-2) to TRBJ2-2; 8 nucleotides line up with TRBD2. The CDR3 spans 16 residues. The J segment lost 0 bases and the V segment lost 3 bases, leaving 3 bases of the junction unmatched. Germline-derived CDR1 and CDR2 are LGHDT and YNNKEL (reference sequence). The CDR3 sequence: CASSQAGGANTGELFF. CDR3 DNA: TGTGCCAGCAGCCAGGCGGGGGGCGCGAACACCGGGGAGCTGTTTTTT.

For this clone: One end of the junction varies from germline; a read error may be responsible. The chain combines TRBV9 with TRBJ1-5; no definite D call. Germline V lookup: CDR1 SGDLS, CDR2 YYNGEE. This CDR3 contains 14 residues. Written as DNA, the CDR3 is TGTGCCAGCAGCGTAGGGGTTAGCAATCAGCTCCAGCATTTT. Translating it yields CASSVGVSNQLQHF.

The chain carries TRBV11-1 and TRBJ2-7; 13 bases are a match to TRBD2. Germline V gives CDR1 SGHAT, CDR2 FQDESV (reference sequence). V shed 4 bases and J 6 bases; nucleotides not matched to a gene: 3. The CDR3 loop spans 14 amino acids. The CDR3 bases are TGTGCCAGCAGCTGGACTAGCGGGGGAGGCGAGCAGTACTTC. Its translation: CASSWTSGGGEQYF.

V gene TRBV18 combines with J gene TRBJ2-1, with D tentatively TRBD2 (5 bases). V was shortened by 0 bases and J by 4 bases, with 13 bases between the two germline ends. Germline V gene sequence: CDR1 KGHSH, CDR2 LQKENI. The CDR3 runs to 16 residues. CDR3 loop: CASSPPGGKQYNEQFF. As DNA, the CDR3 is TGTGCCAGCTCACCACCAGGAGGAAAACAATACAATGAGCAGTTCTTC.

The rearrangement joins TRBV5-1 to TRBJ2-1, with 8 nucleotides matching TRBD2. CDR1 and CDR2 (germline): SGHRS, YFSETQ. V shed 4 bases, J shed 8 bases, and the junction held 14 bases outside the gene matches. The CDR3 is 16 amino acids. The CDR3 coding sequence is TGCGCCAGCAGCATAACTAGCGGTTCGAGTGTGGATGAGCAGTTCTTC. Its translation is CASSITSGSSVDEQFF. Full variable domain (outside the CDR3, taken from reference TRBV5-1 and TRBJ2-1): KAGVTQTPRYLIKTRGQQVTLSCSPISGHRSVSWYQQTPGQGLQFLFEYFSETQRNKGNFPGRFSGRQFSNSRSEMNVSTLELGDSALYLCASSITSGSSVDEQFFGPGTRLTVL.

This chain uses TRBV18 with TRBJ1-2, with a weak D call TRBD1 (6 bases). Germline CDR1 reads KGHSH; CDR2 reads LQKENI. The CDR3 is 13 amino acids. Trimming removed 3 bases from V and 4 bases from J, with 9 bases in between. In DNA form, the CDR3 reads TGTGCCAGCTCACCGGGAGGGGGCTATGGCTACACCTTC. As protein: CASSPGGGYGYTF.

The chain is built from TRBV30 and TRBJ1-4; 8 bases fit TRBD1. Unmatched junction bases numbered 4, after V lost 4 bases and J lost 0 bases. The CDR3 extends over 15 amino acids. Per germline, CDR1 GTSNPN and CDR2 SVGIG (reference sequence). The CDR3 DNA follows: TGTGCCTGGAAGCAGGGGGCTGCAACTAATGAAAAACTGTTTTTT. Its protein is CAWKQGAATNEKLFF.

In regard to this clone: Other DNA sequences within the sample encode an identical CDR3. The chain has TRBV20-1 and TRBJ1-1; D unclear. The germline gives CDR1 DFQATT, CDR2 SNEGSKA (reference sequence). V shed 2 bases and J shed 4 bases, with 5 bases lying between them. The CDR3 spans 11 residues. Written as DNA, the CDR3 is TGCAGTGCTAGACTGAGCACTGAAGCTTTCTTT. This translates into CSARLSTEAFF.